This T cell receptor (beta chain) was found in a study of long-term antiretroviral therapy in people with HIV. About this clone itself: Relative to the germline gene, one junction end is altered; a read error may explain this.

Germline loops: CDR1 SGHDT, CDR2 YYEEEE. The CDR3 extends over 15 amino acids. Investigators performed immunoSEQ version v3.0 at survey level. Only in-frame clones appear in the TCRdb table, and some are missing; sequencing was by immunoSEQ multiplex PCR. The repertoire holds 28,000 or so clones, with 93% as singletons. The specimen comprised unsorted PBMCs, sampled 6.2 years after starting antiretroviral therapy. The J gene is TRBJ1-6, the V gene TRBV5-6, with D perhaps TRBD1 (5 bases). The clonotype was recovered from a man aged 40-50 years with HIV. The CDR3 DNA reads as TGTGTCAGCAGCTCGCAGGGTACTCCGCATTCACCCCTCCACTTT. Protein: CVSSSQGTPHSPLHF. The full variable domain, completed using reference TRBV5-6 and TRBJ1-6, is DAGVTQSPTHLIKTRGQQVTLRCSPKSGHDTVSWYQQALGQGPQFIFQYYEEEERQRGNFPDRFSGHQFPNYSSELNVNALLLGDSALYLCVSSSQGTPHSPLHFGNGTRLTVT.